This T cell receptor (beta chain) was observed in a study of glioma-infiltrating T cells. The table lists this clonotype with a few counts. CDR1 and CDR2 from the germline V gene are LNHDA and SQIVND (reference sequence). V was shortened by 3 bases and J by 3 bases, with 14 bases between the two germline ends. The CDR3 is 15 amino acids. Using RNA template, CDR3s of TCR alpha and beta were amplified with iRepertoire arm-PCR. TCRdb processed the multiplex PCR reads anew with MiXCR; each CDR3 protein has one entry. In the table there are 160,000 or so distinct CDR3 sequences, about 40% of which are singletons.

The rearrangement joins TRBV19 to TRBJ1-1, with no clear D. This TCR was recovered from a human donor with low-grade glioma or glioblastoma, undergoing nonglioma brain surgery, or in good health (not recorded which). Sequenced input: glioma tissue, nonneoplastic brain tissue, or PBMCs (not recorded which). CDR3 coding DNA: TGTGCCAGTAGTATTCAAGAGGGATGGTACACTGAAGCTTTCTTT. Its translation is CASSIQEGWYTEAFF. The full variable domain, with the rest looked up from reference TRBV19 and TRBJ1-1, is DGGITQSPKYLFRKEGQNVTLSCEQNLNHDAMYWYRQDPGQGLRLIYYSQIVNDFQKGDIAEGYSVSREKKESFPLTVTSAQKNPTAFYLCASSIQEGWYTEAFFGQGTRLTVV.